A selection of T cell receptor beta chains follows, all from one sample in a study of CXCR3-negative and CXCR3-positive naive CD8 T cells. One entry per CDR3 protein, without DNA, is what TCRdb gives after re-calling the 5' RACE reads. The sample has approximately 130,000 distinct CDR3 sequences. Sequencing used naive CXCR3+ CD8+ T cells from blood. The receptors here all came from a human donor in good health. Some clones in this sample may be carry-over from other donors' samples. The CDR3 runs from the conserved cysteine through the conserved F or W.

v_gene,j_gene,CDR3aa
TRBV5-1,TRBJ2-1,CASSATGGVRQGNEQFF
TRBV7-3,TRBJ1-1,CASSLWGNTEVFF
TRBV24-1,TRBJ1-5,CATSPRGTDYSNQPQHF
TRBV29-1,TRBJ2-7,CSVATGGGYEQYF
TRBV4-3,TRBJ1-6,CASSPKTHNSPLHF
TRBV6-1,TRBJ2-1,CASIVWGAYNEQFF
TRBV6-2/TRBV6-3,TRBJ2-2,CASSYDLAPLRSNTGELFF
TRBV20-1,TRBJ2-1,CSAPDAADAYNEQFF
TRBV6-5,TRBJ2-1,CASSTGQGNEQFF
TRBV5-4,TRBJ2-5,CASSRPGLAGGLETQYF
TRBV6-4,TRBJ2-3,CASSPAGATDTQYF
TRBV2,TRBJ2-2,CASTFGAGELFF
TRBV7-2,TRBJ1-6,CASSAAGTEYNSPLHF
TRBV28,TRBJ2-7,CASRTDSSYEQYF
TRBV29-1,TRBJ1-1,CSVEEGGRAEAFF
TRBV19,TRBJ2-7,CASSIQLLDRGQYF
TRBV5-6,TRBJ2-6,CASSFQGFVSGANVLTF
TRBV29-1,TRBJ2-7,CSVDLGGAYEQYF
TRBV29-1,TRBJ2-3,CSVLYYSGDDTDTQYF
TRBV24-1,TRBJ2-7,CATSPRDPRYEQYF
TRBV7-9,TRBJ2-1,CASSAPGPPYNEQFF
TRBV7-6,TRBJ2-3,CASSLGTSGFGTDTQYF
TRBV7-2,TRBJ2-7,CASRLGNTYEQYF
TRBV27,TRBJ2-3,CASSFTGGAVDTQYF
TRBV15,TRBJ1-4,CATSRDMGGWDEKLFF
TRBV29-1,TRBJ2-1,CSVDGLAGRYLDSYNEQFF
TRBV28,TRBJ2-1,CASSFVGYEQFF
TRBV5-4,TRBJ2-7,CASSPFRGAQAYEQYF
TRBV27,TRBJ2-7,CASSLWGQGLDRYEQYF
TRBV7-9,TRBJ2-3,CASSLGLAEITDTQYF
TRBV11-2,TRBJ2-3,CASSLDGPTSGFTDTQYF
TRBV12-3/TRBV12-4,TRBJ2-3,CASTIWGEAPFTDTQYF
TRBV20-1,TRBJ2-5,CSARSDSTFESYF
TRBV5-6,TRBJ2-3,CASSLATGPTDTQYF
TRBV21-1,TRBJ2-7,CASRKRGRGLYEQYF
TRBV7-2,TRBJ2-1,CASSRTSGRGNEQFF
TRBV28,TRBJ2-1,CASSPPGLAGLDEQFF
TRBV7-9,TRBJ2-1,CASSFSTGDDEQFF
TRBV28,TRBJ2-3,CASSLGLAGGTQYF
TRBV23-1,TRBJ2-3,CASSQSKLLQLTSTDTQYF
TRBV29-1,TRBJ1-1,CSLLVNTEAFF
TRBV11-3,TRBJ2-1,CASSSHRDLSGEQFF
TRBV20-1,TRBJ1-1,CSARDDRAEAFF
TRBV7-2,TRBJ2-1,CASSPGDPEQFF
TRBV7-9,TRBJ2-6,CASSSGLAGDLSGANVLTF
TRBV9,TRBJ1-4,CASSASGGAREKLFF
TRBV7-8,TRBJ2-1,CASSFRRNSYNEQFF
TRBV19,TRBJ2-1,CASSTSLYNEQFF
TRBV15,TRBJ1-3,CAIGQGYGNTIYF
TRBV28,TRBJ2-1,CASRRDSPSYEQYF
TRBV28,TRBJ2-7,CASGRLGTDFQYEQYF